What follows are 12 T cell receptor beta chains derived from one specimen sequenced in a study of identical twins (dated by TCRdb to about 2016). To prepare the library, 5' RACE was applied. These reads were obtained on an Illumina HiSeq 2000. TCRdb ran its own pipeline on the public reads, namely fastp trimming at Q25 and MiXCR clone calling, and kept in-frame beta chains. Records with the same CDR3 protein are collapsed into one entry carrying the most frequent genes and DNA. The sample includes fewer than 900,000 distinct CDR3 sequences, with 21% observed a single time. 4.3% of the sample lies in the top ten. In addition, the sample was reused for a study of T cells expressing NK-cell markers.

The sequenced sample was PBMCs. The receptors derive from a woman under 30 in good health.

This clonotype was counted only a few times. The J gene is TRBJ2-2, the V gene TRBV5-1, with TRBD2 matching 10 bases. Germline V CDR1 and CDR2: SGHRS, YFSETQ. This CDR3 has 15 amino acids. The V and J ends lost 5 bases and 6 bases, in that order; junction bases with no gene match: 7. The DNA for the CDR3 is TGCGCCAGCAGGTCGGGACTAGCGAGAGCCGGGGAGCTGTTTTTT. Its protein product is CASRSGLARAGELFF.

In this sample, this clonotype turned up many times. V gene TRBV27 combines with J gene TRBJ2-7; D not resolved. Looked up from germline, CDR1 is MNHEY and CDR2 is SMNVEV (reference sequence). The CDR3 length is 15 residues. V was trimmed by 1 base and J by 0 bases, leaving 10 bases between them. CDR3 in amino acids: CASSLLPPSSYEQYF. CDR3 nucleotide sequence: TGTGCCAGCAGTTTATTACCGCCGAGCTCCTACGAGCAGTACTTC.

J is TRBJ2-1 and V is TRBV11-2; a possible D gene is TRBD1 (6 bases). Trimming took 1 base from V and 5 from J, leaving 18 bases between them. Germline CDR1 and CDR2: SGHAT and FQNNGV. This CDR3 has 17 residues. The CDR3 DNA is TGTGCCAGCAGCTTAGTGGGGCTCAGGAAGGGGGACAATGAGCAGTTCTTC. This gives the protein CASSLVGLRKGDNEQFF.

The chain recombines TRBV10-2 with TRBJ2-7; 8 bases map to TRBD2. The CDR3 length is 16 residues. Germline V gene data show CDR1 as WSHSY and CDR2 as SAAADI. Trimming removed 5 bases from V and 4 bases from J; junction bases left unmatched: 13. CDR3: CASSRGTSGGRYEQYF. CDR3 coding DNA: TGCGCCAGCAGTCGAGGCACCAGCGGGGGAAGGTACGAGCAGTACTTC.

The CDR3 region is CASYVPETGKPSNQPQHF. For the CDR3, the DNA is TGTGCCAGCTACGTTCCGGAGACAGGAAAACCTAGCAATCAGCCCCAGCATTTT. The rearrangement uses TRBV6-1 and TRBJ1-5; TRBD1 might be the D (6 bases). This CDR3 has 18 residues. Trimming took 8 bases from V and 0 from J, leaving 23 bases between them. The germline CDR1 and CDR2 sequences are MNHNS and SASEGT.

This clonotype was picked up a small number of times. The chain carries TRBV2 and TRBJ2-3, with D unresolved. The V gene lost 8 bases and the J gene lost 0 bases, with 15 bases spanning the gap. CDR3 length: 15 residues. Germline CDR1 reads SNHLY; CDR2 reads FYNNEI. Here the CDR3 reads CASQDLGYSTDTQYF. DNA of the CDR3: TGTGCCAGCCAAGATTTGGGGTATAGCACAGATACGCAGTATTTT.

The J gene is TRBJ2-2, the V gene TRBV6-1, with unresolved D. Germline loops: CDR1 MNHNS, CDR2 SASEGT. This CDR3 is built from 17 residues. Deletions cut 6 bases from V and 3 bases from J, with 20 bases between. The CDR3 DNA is TGTGCCAGCAGCCACACCCGCCCCCGTTGGGACACCGGGGAGCTGTTTTTT. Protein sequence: CASSHTRPRWDTGELFF.

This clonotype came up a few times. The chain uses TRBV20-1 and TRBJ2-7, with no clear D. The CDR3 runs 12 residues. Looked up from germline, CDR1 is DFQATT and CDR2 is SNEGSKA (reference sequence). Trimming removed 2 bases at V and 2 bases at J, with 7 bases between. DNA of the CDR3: TGCAGTGCTAGACGGAAGGCCTACGAGCAGTACTTC. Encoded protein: CSARRKAYEQYF.

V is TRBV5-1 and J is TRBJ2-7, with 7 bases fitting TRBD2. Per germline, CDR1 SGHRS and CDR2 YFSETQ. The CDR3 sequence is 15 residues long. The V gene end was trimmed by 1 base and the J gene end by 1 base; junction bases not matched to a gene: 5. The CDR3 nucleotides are TGCGCCAGCAGCTTGCTATTCGGGGGGTCCTACGAGCAGTACTTC. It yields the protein CASSLLFGGSYEQYF.

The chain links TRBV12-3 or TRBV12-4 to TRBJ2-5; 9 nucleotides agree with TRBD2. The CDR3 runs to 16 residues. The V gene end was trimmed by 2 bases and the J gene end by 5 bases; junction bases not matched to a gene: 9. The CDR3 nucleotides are TGTGCCAGCAGTTTATTCGTCAGCGGGGGGTTCGAGACCCAGTACTTC. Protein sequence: CASSLFVSGGFETQYF.

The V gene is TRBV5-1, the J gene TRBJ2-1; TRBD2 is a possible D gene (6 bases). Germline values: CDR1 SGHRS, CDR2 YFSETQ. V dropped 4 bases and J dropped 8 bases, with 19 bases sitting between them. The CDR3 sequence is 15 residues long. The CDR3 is CASSPSGTPGYEQFF. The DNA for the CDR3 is TGCGCCAGCAGCCCCTCCGGGACTCCTGGCTATGAGCAGTTCTTC.

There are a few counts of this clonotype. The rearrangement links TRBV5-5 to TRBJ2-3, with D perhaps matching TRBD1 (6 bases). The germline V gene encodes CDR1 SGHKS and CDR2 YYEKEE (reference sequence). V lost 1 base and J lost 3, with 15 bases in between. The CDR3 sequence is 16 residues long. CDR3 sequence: CASSLTLRGSTDTQYF. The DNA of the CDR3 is TGTGCCAGCAGCTTGACTCTCAGGGGATCTACAGATACGCAGTATTTT.